This is a list of T cell receptor beta chains from one sample in a study of early T cells in non-severe SARS-CoV-2 infection. Via MiXCR, TCRdb re-called the 5' RACE reads, giving one row per CDR3 protein. The data hold tens of thousands of distinct CDR3 sequences, with 15% to 17% observed a single time. Specimen: whole blood. The receptors were gathered from an adult who was a healthcare worker with PCR-confirmed SARS-CoV-2 infection or an uninfected control (not recorded which). Each CDR3 is given with its conserved first and last residue. The D gene is left open where the match is weak. Part of the rows lack a size; the others show once, few, many or a class for expanded clones.

d_call | clone_size | j_call | v_call | cdr3_aa | cdr3_nt
NA | few | TRBJ2-7 | TRBV20-1 | CSASLASYEQYF | TGCAGTGCTAGTCTAGCGTCCTACGAGCAGTACTTC
NA | NA | TRBJ2-3 | TRBV7-9 | CASSFLKQGPYF | TGTGCCAGCAGCTTCCTCAAACAGGGTCCGTATTTT
NA | NA | TRBJ2-7 | TRBV19 | CASGRGSYEQYF | TGTGCCTCGGGGCGGGGTAGCTACGAGCAGTACTTC
TRBD1 | many | TRBJ2-7 | TRBV29-1 | CSVVDSGQSYEQYF | TGCAGCGTTGTCGACTCGGGACAGTCCTACGAGCAGTACTTC
NA | few | TRBJ1-1 | TRBV12-3/TRBV12-4 | CASSSPPLSSTEAFF | TGTGCCAGCAGTTCTCCACCATTGTCGAGCACTGAAGCTTTCTTT
TRBD1 | many | TRBJ1-2 | TRBV12-3/TRBV12-4 | CASGSGRDRVYGYTF | TGTGCCAGCGGATCCGGCCGGGACAGGGTCTATGGCTACACCTTC
NA | few | TRBJ1-1 | TRBV12-3/TRBV12-4 | CASSFLGGLNTEAFF | TGTGCCAGCAGTTTCCTGGGGGGCCTAAACACTGAAGCTTTCTTT
TRBD1 | many | TRBJ1-1 | TRBV6-2/TRBV6-3 | CASTLDRVNTEAFF | TGTGCCAGCACCCTAGACAGGGTGAACACTGAAGCTTTCTTT
NA | NA | TRBJ2-5 | TRBV10-3 | CAISESGARRAQYF | TGTGCCATCAGTGAGTCAGGCGCCCGACGGGCCCAGTACTTC
TRBD2 | NA | TRBJ2-7 | TRBV12-3/TRBV12-4 | CASSFRTSGGSYEQYF | TGTGCCAGCAGTTTTCGCACTAGCGGGGGGTCCTACGAGCAGTACTTC
NA | few | TRBJ2-5 | TRBV29-1 | CSVRDGKETQYF | TGCAGCGTCCGGGACGGCAAAGAGACCCAGTACTTC
NA | NA | TRBJ2-3 | TRBV15 | CATSRGRAGTDTQYF | TGTGCCACCAGCAGAGGGAGAGCGGGCACAGATACGCAGTATTTT
TRBD2 | few | TRBJ2-5 | TRBV7-3 | CASTKSGGFQETQYF | TGTGCCAGCACCAAATCGGGGGGATTCCAAGAGACCCAGTACTTC
TRBD2 | NA | TRBJ2-3 | TRBV7-9 | CASSTGTSGSTDTQYF | TGTGCCAGCAGCACCGGGACTAGCGGCAGCACAGATACGCAGTATTTT
NA | many | TRBJ2-5 | TRBV27 | CASSLLDSAYQETQYF | TGTGCCAGCAGTCTACTCGACAGTGCTTACCAAGAGACCCAGTACTTC
NA | few | TRBJ2-1 | TRBV7-9 | CASSLRQGGPNEQFF | TGTGCCAGCAGCCTCAGACAGGGAGGACCGAATGAGCAGTTCTTC
TRBD2 | many | TRBJ2-5 | TRBV20-1 | CSARDMGEGGETQYF | TGCAGTGCTAGAGATATGGGGGAGGGTGGTGAGACCCAGTACTTC
NA | NA | TRBJ1-2 | TRBV20-1 | CSARPGSAGTGYTF | TGCAGTGCTAGGCCCGGTTCTGCAGGGACGGGCTACACCTTC
NA | NA | TRBJ2-7 | TRBV12-2 | CASRPRGGQGADEQYF | TGTGCAAGTCGCCCCCGGGGCGGGCAGGGGGCGGACGAGCAGTACTTC
NA | many | TRBJ2-2 | TRBV11-2 | CASSLDPLGTSGELFF | TGTGCCAGCAGCTTAGACCCCCTAGGGACCTCGGGGGAGCTGTTTTTT
NA | NA | TRBJ2-1 | TRBV5-5 | CASSLGSISYNEQFF | TGTGCCAGCAGCTTGGGATCAATCTCCTACAATGAGCAGTTCTTC
NA | NA | TRBJ2-2 | TRBV14 | CASSQGSGELFF | TGTGCCAGCAGCCAAGGGTCCGGGGAGCTGTTTTTT
NA | many | TRBJ2-3 | TRBV7-9 | CASSLGPTSTDTQYF | TGTGCCAGCAGCTTAGGGCCGACTAGCACAGATACGCAGTATTTT
NA | NA | TRBJ2-3 | TRBV7-2 | CASSLTPQGTDTQYF | TGTGCCAGCAGCTTAACCCCCCAGGGCACAGATACGCAGTATTTT
NA | few | TRBJ1-3 | TRBV12-3/TRBV12-4 | CASSLMGNTIYF | TGTGCCAGCAGTTTAATGGGAAACACCATATATTTT
TRBD1 | few | TRBJ2-5 | TRBV29-1 | CSVDDREQETQYF | TGCAGCGTTGACGACAGGGAACAAGAGACCCAGTACTTC
TRBD1 | NA | TRBJ2-7 | TRBV6-1 | CASSEIGQGREQYF | TGTGCCAGCAGTGAAATTGGACAGGGGAGAGAGCAGTACTTC
NA | few | TRBJ1-5 | TRBV20-1 | CSAREGDRRRHF | TGCAGTGCTAGAGAGGGGGACCGCCGAAGGCATTTT
NA | few | TRBJ2-7 | TRBV18 | CASSPARGGEQYF | TGTGCCAGCTCACCCGCCAGGGGAGGCGAGCAGTACTTC
NA | NA | TRBJ2-3 | TRBV28 | CASLQPSIRGIPTDTQYF | TGTGCCAGCCTACAACCTTCTATACGGGGGATACCCACAGATACGCAGTATTTT
NA | NA | TRBJ2-7 | TRBV4-1 | CASSARGVAYEQYF | TGCGCCAGCAGCGCCCGCGGGGTAGCCTACGAGCAGTACTTC
TRBD2 | few | TRBJ2-1 | TRBV6-2/TRBV6-3 | CASSYRTSGRNEQFF | TGTGCCAGCAGTTACAGGACTAGCGGGCGCAATGAGCAGTTCTTC
NA | few | TRBJ2-7 | TRBV28 | CASSLNFYEQYF | TGTGCCAGCAGTTTAAACTTCTACGAGCAGTACTTC
TRBD1 | few | TRBJ1-4 | TRBV7-2 | CASSLQPPGQGRKLFF | TGTGCCAGCAGCTTACAGCCCCCGGGACAGGGGAGGAAACTGTTTTTT
NA | few | TRBJ1-2 | TRBV19 | CASSILAGNYGYTF | TGTGCCAGTAGTATACTGGCGGGAAACTATGGCTACACCTTC
TRBD2 | NA | TRBJ2-3 | TRBV6-2/TRBV6-3 | CASSPPTSEGTDTQYF | TGTGCCAGCAGTCCCCCGACTAGCGAAGGGACAGATACGCAGTATTTT
TRBD2 | many | TRBJ2-5 | TRBV7-3 | CASSLMAGVGETQYF | TGTGCCAGCAGCTTAATGGCGGGAGTAGGAGAGACCCAGTACTTC
NA | few | TRBJ2-3 | TRBV18 | CASSLELAPTDTQYF | TGTGCCAGCTCACTCGAACTAGCTCCCACAGATACGCAGTATTTT
TRBD1 | few | TRBJ2-2 | TRBV12-3/TRBV12-4 | CASSPIQGYGELFF | TGTGCCAGCAGTCCAATACAGGGGTACGGGGAGCTGTTTTTT
NA | NA | TRBJ2-3 | TRBV29-1 | CSVDIWLEDTQYF | TGCAGCGTTGATATCTGGCTAGAAGATACGCAGTATTTT
NA | few | TRBJ2-7 | TRBV7-8 | CASSLIGGLSSYEQYF | TGTGCCAGCAGCTTAATTGGGGGCTTGAGCTCCTACGAGCAGTACTTC
TRBD2 | NA | TRBJ2-5 | TRBV10-3 | CAAGESATQYF | TGTGCCGCGGGGGAGAGTGCGACCCAGTACTTC
NA | few | TRBJ1-2 | TRBV5-4 | CASSLVKAGGYTF | TGTGCCAGCAGCTTGGTAAAGGCTGGGGGCTACACCTTC
NA | NA | TRBJ2-7 | TRBV5-1 | CASSFTGLSSYEQYF | TGCGCCAGCAGCTTCACCGGGCTAAGCTCCTACGAGCAGTACTTC
NA | NA | TRBJ2-7 | TRBV20-1 | CRGVKNSYEQYF | TGCAGGGGGGTAAAAAACTCCTACGAGCAGTACTTC
NA | NA | TRBJ2-4 | TRBV13 | CASSLQALSNIQYF | TGTGCCAGCAGCTTACAGGCACTGTCAAACATTCAGTACTTC
NA | NA | TRBJ2-5 | TRBV2 | CASSEYRLVQETQYF | TGTGCCAGCAGTGAATATCGTCTAGTTCAAGAGACCCAGTACTTC
TRBD1 | few | TRBJ1-4 | TRBV20-1 | CSARKSETGNEKLFF | TGCAGTGCTAGAAAGTCCGAGACAGGGAATGAAAAACTGTTTTTT
NA | few | TRBJ2-1 | TRBV7-2 | CASSFVGGMSSYNEQFF | TGTGCCAGCAGCTTTGTTGGCGGAATGAGCTCCTACAATGAGCAGTTCTTC
TRBD2 | few | TRBJ2-7 | TRBV3-1 | CASSRSFSGVSYEQYF | TGTGCCAGCAGCCGCAGCTTTAGCGGGGTTAGCTACGAGCAGTACTTC
TRBD1 | once | TRBJ1-2 | TRBV6-1 | CASSAPPGQGTLGYTF | TGTGCCAGCAGTGCCCCCCCGGGACAGGGCACCCTTGGCTACACCTTC
NA | NA | TRBJ1-1 | TRBV5-1 | CASSAVQGVMNTEAFF | TGCGCCAGCAGCGCGGTACAGGGAGTTATGAACACTGAAGCTTTCTTT
NA | NA | TRBJ2-7 | TRBV28 | CASSSSDRTYEQYF | TGTGCCAGCAGTTCCTCTGACAGAACCTACGAGCAGTACTTC
NA | many | TRBJ1-3 | TRBV9 | CASSVQGISGNTIYF | TGTGCCAGCAGCGTACAGGGAATCTCTGGAAACACCATATATTTT
TRBD2 | few | TRBJ2-1 | TRBV19 | CASSSTARGLEDYNEQFF | TGTGCCAGTAGTTCAACCGCAAGGGGACTAGAGGACTACAATGAGCAGTTCTTC
NA | NA | TRBJ2-7 | TRBV6-5 | CASSPQVSSYEQYF | TGTGCCAGCAGTCCACAGGTTAGCTCCTACGAGCAGTACTTC